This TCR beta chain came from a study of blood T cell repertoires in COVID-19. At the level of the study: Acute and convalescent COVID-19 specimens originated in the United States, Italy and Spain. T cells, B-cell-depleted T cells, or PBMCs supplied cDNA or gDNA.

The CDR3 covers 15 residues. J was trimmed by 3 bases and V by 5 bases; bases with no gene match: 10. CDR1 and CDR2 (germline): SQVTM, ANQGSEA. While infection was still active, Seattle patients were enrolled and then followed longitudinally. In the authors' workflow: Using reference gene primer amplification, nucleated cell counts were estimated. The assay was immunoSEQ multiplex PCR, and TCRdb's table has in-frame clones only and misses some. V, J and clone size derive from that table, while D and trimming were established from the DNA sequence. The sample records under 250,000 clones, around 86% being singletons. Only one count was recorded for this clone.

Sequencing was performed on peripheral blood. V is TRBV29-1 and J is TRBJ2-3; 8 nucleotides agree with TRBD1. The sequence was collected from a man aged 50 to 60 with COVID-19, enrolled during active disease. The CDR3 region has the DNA TGCAGCGTTCCACAACAGGGGGGCGGAACAGATACGCAGTATTTT. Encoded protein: CSVPQQGGGTDTQYF.